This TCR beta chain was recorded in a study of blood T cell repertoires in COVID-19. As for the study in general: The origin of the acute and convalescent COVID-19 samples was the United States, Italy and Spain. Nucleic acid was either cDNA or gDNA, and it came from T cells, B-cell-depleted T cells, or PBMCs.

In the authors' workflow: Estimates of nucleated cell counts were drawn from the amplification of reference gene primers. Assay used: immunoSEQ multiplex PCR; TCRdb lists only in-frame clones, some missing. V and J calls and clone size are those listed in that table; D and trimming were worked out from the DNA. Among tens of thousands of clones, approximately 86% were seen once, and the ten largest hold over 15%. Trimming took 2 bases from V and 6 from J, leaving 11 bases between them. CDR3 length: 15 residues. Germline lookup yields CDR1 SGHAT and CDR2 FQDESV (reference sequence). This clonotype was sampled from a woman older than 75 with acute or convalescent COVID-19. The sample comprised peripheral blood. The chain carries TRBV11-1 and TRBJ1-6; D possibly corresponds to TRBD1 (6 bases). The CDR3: CASSLTSGVNSPLHF. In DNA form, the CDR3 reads TGTGCCAGCAGCTTAACGTCAGGGGTTAATTCACCCCTCCACTTT. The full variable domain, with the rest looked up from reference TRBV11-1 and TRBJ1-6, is EAEVAQSPRYKITEKSQAVAFWCDPISGHATLYWYRQILGQGPELLVQFQDESVVDDSQLPKDRFSAERLKGVDSTLKIQPAELGDSAMYLCASSLTSGVNSPLHFGNGTRLTVT.